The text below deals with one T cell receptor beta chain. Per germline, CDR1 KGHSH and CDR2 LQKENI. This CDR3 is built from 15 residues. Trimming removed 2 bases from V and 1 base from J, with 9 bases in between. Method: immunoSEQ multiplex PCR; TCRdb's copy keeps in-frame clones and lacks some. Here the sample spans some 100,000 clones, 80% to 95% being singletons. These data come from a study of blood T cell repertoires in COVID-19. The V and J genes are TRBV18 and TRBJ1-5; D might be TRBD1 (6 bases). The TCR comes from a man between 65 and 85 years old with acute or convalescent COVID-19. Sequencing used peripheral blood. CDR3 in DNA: TGTGCCAGCTCACCAACAGGGACGAGCAATCAGCCCCAGCATTTT. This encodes CASSPTGTSNQPQHF.